The rows below give T cell receptor beta chains drawn from one sample of a study of blood T cell repertoires in COVID-19. Some clones are missing from TCRdb's copy, which holds only in-frame ones; the method was immunoSEQ multiplex PCR. This sample yields 91,000 or so clones, of which 82% are seen a single time; approximately 6.7% belongs to the top ten. Sequencing used peripheral blood. These receptors came from a man in his fifties with active or convalescent COVID-19. CDR3s include the opening cysteine and the closing phenylalanine or tryptophan. A D gene is named only where the DNA matches it firmly. Some rows mark clone size as missing; the rest say once, few, many or name a class of expanded clone.

V: TRBV18; length: 14; D: NA; J: TRBJ2-7; size: few; CDR3: CASSPSASDHEQYF; DNA: TGTGCCAGCTCACCATCGGCTAGCGACCACGAGCAGTACTTC
V: TRBV2; length: 14; D: TRBD1; J: TRBJ1-1; size: few; CDR3: CASSDSGGNTEAFF; DNA: TGTGCCAGCAGTGATTCAGGGGGCAACACTGAAGCTTTCTTT
V: TRBV6-5; length: 15; D: TRBD1; J: TRBJ1-5; size: NA; CDR3: CASRPTGYSNQPQHF; DNA: TGTGCCAGCAGACCGACAGGGTATAGCAATCAGCCCCAGCATTTT
V: TRBV7-2; length: 17; D: NA; J: TRBJ2-2; size: NA; CDR3: CASSLRVRDFNTGELFF; DNA: TGTGCCAGCAGCTTAAGGGTCCGGGACTTCAACACCGGGGAGCTGTTTTTT
V: TRBV7-2; length: 13; D: NA; J: TRBJ2-7; size: NA; CDR3: CASSLARSYEQYF; DNA: TGTGCCAGCAGCTTAGCGCGATCTTACGAGCAGTACTTC
V: TRBV18; length: 15; D: TRBD1; J: TRBJ1-6; size: NA; CDR3: CASSPAGTDNSPLHF; DNA: TGTGCCAGCTCACCAGCTGGGACAGATAATTCACCCCTCCACTTT
V: TRBV6-5; length: 15; D: TRBD2; J: TRBJ2-1; size: NA; CDR3: CASSLTSGGAGEQFF; DNA: TGTGCCAGCAGTCTAACTAGCGGGGGGGCAGGTGAGCAGTTCTTC
V: TRBV7-8; length: 16; D: TRBD2; J: TRBJ2-1; size: NA; CDR3: CASSFPLAGATNEQFF; DNA: TGTGCCAGCAGCTTCCCCCTAGCGGGGGCTACCAATGAGCAGTTCTTC
V: TRBV28; length: 14; D: TRBD2; J: TRBJ2-2; size: NA; CDR3: CASTTSGGPGELFF; DNA: TGTGCCAGCACGACTAGCGGGGGACCCGGGGAGCTGTTTTTT
V: TRBV5-8; length: 15; D: NA; J: TRBJ2-7; size: NA; CDR3: CASSLGQVHSYEQYF; DNA: TGTGCCAGCAGCTTGGGACAGGTGCACTCCTACGAGCAGTACTTC
V: TRBV10-3; length: 17; D: NA; J: TRBJ1-2; size: NA; CDR3: CAISETTPTKQLYGYTF; DNA: TGTGCCATCAGTGAAACGACACCTACCAAACAACTCTATGGCTACACCTTC
V: TRBV6-4; length: 14; D: NA; J: TRBJ2-6; size: NA; CDR3: CASTMTAGANVLTF; DNA: TGTGCCAGCACGATGACAGCTGGGGCCAACGTCCTGACTTTC
V: TRBV28; length: 18; D: TRBD1; J: TRBJ2-1; size: NA; CDR3: CASSPFSLRDRTYNEQFF; DNA: TGTGCCAGCAGTCCCTTCTCGCTCCGGGACAGGACATACAATGAGCAGTTCTTC
V: TRBV6-2/TRBV6-3; length: 20; D: TRBD1; J: TRBJ1-4; size: NA; CDR3: CASSYPTGQGGFVWNEKLFF; DNA: TGTGCCAGCAGTTACCCGACGGGACAGGGAGGGTTTGTTTGGAATGAAAAACTGTTTTTT
V: TRBV3-1/TRBV3-2; length: 15; D: NA; J: TRBJ2-1; size: NA; CDR3: CASSQDHGEYNEQFF; DNA: TGTGCCAGCAGCCAAGATCACGGGGAGTACAATGAGCAGTTCTTC
V: TRBV19; length: 14; D: NA; J: TRBJ2-1; size: NA; CDR3: CASSIQGPYNEQFF; DNA: TGTGCCAGTAGTATTCAGGGTCCCTACAATGAGCAGTTCTTC
V: TRBV15; length: 15; D: NA; J: TRBJ2-3; size: NA; CDR3: CATSRDGGGPDTQYF; DNA: TGTGCCACCAGCAGAGATGGGGGGGGCCCAGATACGCAGTATTTT
V: TRBV3-1/TRBV3-2; length: 17; D: TRBD2; J: TRBJ2-5; size: NA; CDR3: CASSQDRVAGVQETQYF; DNA: TGTGCCAGCAGCCAAGATCGGGTAGCGGGGGTCCAAGAGACCCAGTACTTC
V: TRBV5-4; length: 15; D: NA; J: TRBJ2-3; size: NA; CDR3: CASSLGQTSTDTQYF; DNA: TGTGCCAGCAGCCTAGGACAGACTAGCACAGATACGCAGTATTTT
V: TRBV5-1; length: 15; D: TRBD1; J: TRBJ1-6; size: NA; CDR3: CASSLDRARGSPLHF; DNA: TGCGCCAGCAGCTTAGACAGGGCGAGGGGATCACCCCTCCACTTT
V: TRBV7-9; length: 15; D: NA; J: TRBJ2-2; size: NA; CDR3: CASTILTANTGELFF; DNA: TGTGCCAGCACAATTTTAACGGCGAACACCGGGGAGCTGTTTTTT
V: TRBV10-2; length: 17; D: NA; J: TRBJ1-3; size: NA; CDR3: CASSPGRGGSSGNTIYF; DNA: TGCGCCAGCAGTCCCGGTAGGGGGGGAAGCTCTGGAAACACCATATATTTT
V: TRBV27; length: 14; D: NA; J: TRBJ2-3; size: NA; CDR3: CASSPDTSTDTQYF; DNA: TGTGCCAGCAGTCCTGACACTAGCACAGATACGCAGTATTTT
V: TRBV18; length: 15; D: NA; J: TRBJ1-6; size: NA; CDR3: CASSPEGSYNSPLHF; DNA: TGTGCCAGCTCACCAGAGGGCTCCTATAATTCACCCCTCCACTTT
V: TRBV12-3/TRBV12-4; length: 12; D: TRBD1; J: TRBJ2-5; size: NA; CDR3: CASRQGEETQYF; DNA: TGTGCCAGCAGACAGGGGGAAGAGACCCAGTACTTC
V: TRBV11-2; length: 12; D: NA; J: TRBJ2-1; size: NA; CDR3: CASSLGGAEQFF; DNA: TGTGCCAGCAGCTTGGGTGGGGCTGAGCAGTTCTTC
V: TRBV5-1; length: 15; D: TRBD1; J: TRBJ2-3; size: NA; CDR3: CASSLDVQGADTQYF; DNA: TGCGCCAGCAGCTTGGACGTGCAGGGGGCAGATACGCAGTATTTT
V: TRBV5-8; length: 13; D: NA; J: TRBJ1-2; size: NA; CDR3: CASSSGDWPGYTF; DNA: TGTGCCAGCAGCTCCGGGGATTGGCCTGGCTACACCTTC
V: TRBV25-1; length: 13; D: NA; J: TRBJ1-5; size: NA; CDR3: CASSALTGQPQHF; DNA: TGTGCCAGCAGTGCACTCACGGGACAGCCCCAGCATTTT
V: TRBV28; length: 15; D: TRBD1; J: TRBJ2-7; size: NA; CDR3: CASSLPGTGVYEQYF; DNA: TGTGCCAGCAGTTTACCCGGGACAGGAGTCTACGAGCAGTACTTC
V: TRBV19; length: 15; D: TRBD1; J: TRBJ1-1; size: NA; CDR3: CASSADRGANTEAFF; DNA: TGTGCCAGTAGTGCCGACAGGGGGGCGAACACTGAAGCTTTCTTT
V: TRBV7-9; length: 13; D: NA; J: TRBJ2-7; size: NA; CDR3: CASSLGGNYEQYF; DNA: TGTGCCAGCAGCTTAGGGGGCAACTACGAGCAGTACTTC
V: TRBV5-1; length: 15; D: NA; J: TRBJ1-3; size: few; CDR3: CASSLGSVSGNTIYF; DNA: TGCGCCAGCAGCTTGGGATCGGTCTCTGGAAACACCATATATTTT
V: TRBV5-1; length: 14; D: NA; J: TRBJ1-2; size: NA; CDR3: CASSPDGGSYGYTF; DNA: TGCGCCAGCAGCCCGGACGGGGGGAGCTATGGCTACACCTTC
V: TRBV5-4; length: 14; D: TRBD1; J: TRBJ1-2; size: NA; CDR3: CASSWGQEGSGYTF; DNA: TGTGCCAGCAGCTGGGGACAGGAGGGGTCCGGCTACACCTTC
V: TRBV6-4; length: 14; D: TRBD1; J: TRBJ1-1; size: once; CDR3: CASRRTGAGTEAFF; DNA: TGTGCCAGCAGGAGGACAGGGGCGGGCACTGAAGCTTTCTTT
V: TRBV10-3; length: 19; D: TRBD2; J: TRBJ2-5; size: NA; CDR3: CAISESSASGGAVPETQYF; DNA: TGTGCCATCAGTGAGTCGAGCGCTAGCGGGGGGGCAGTCCCCGAGACCCAGTACTTC
V: TRBV6-5; length: 14; D: TRBD1; J: TRBJ1-4; size: NA; CDR3: CASTPTGGEEKLFF; DNA: TGTGCCAGCACCCCGACAGGGGGGGAGGAAAAACTGTTTTTT
V: TRBV3-1/TRBV3-2; length: 15; D: NA; J: TRBJ1-6; size: once; CDR3: CASSQNGERGSPLHF; DNA: TGTGCCAGCAGCCAAAACGGGGAAAGAGGTTCACCCCTCCACTTT
V: TRBV2; length: 14; D: TRBD1; J: TRBJ2-3; size: NA; CDR3: CASSEQGVADTQYF; DNA: TGTGCCAGCAGTGAACAGGGGGTGGCAGATACGCAGTATTTT
V: TRBV7-9; length: 17; D: TRBD2; J: TRBJ2-5; size: once; CDR3: CASSLSLVAGGLETQYF; DNA: TGTGCCAGCAGCTTAAGCTTGGTAGCGGGGGGGCTGGAGACCCAGTACTTC
V: TRBV4-1; length: 18; D: TRBD1; J: TRBJ1-3; size: many; CDR3: CASSQEWDRLFSGNTIYF; DNA: TGCGCCAGCAGCCAAGAGTGGGACAGACTCTTCTCTGGAAACACCATATATTTT
V: TRBV18; length: 15; D: TRBD1; J: TRBJ1-1; size: NA; CDR3: CASSPSGQDNTEAFF; DNA: TGTGCCAGCTCACCATCGGGACAGGACAACACTGAAGCTTTCTTT
V: TRBV5-1; length: 14; D: TRBD2; J: TRBJ2-3; size: NA; CDR3: CASSFGLATDTQYF; DNA: TGCGCCAGCAGCTTCGGACTAGCCACAGATACGCAGTATTTT
V: TRBV2; length: 14; D: NA; J: TRBJ1-3; size: once; CDR3: CASRLQSSGNTIYF; DNA: TGTGCCAGCAGGCTACAGTCCTCTGGAAACACCATATATTTT
V: TRBV4-3; length: 16; D: TRBD1; J: TRBJ1-2; size: NA; CDR3: CASSSRDRGVNYGYTF; DNA: TGCGCCAGCAGTTCTCGGGACAGGGGAGTTAACTATGGCTACACCTTC
V: TRBV18; length: 16; D: TRBD1; J: TRBJ1-1; size: NA; CDR3: CASSLGTARGSTEAFF; DNA: TGTGCCAGCTCTTTAGGGACAGCGAGGGGGAGCACTGAAGCTTTCTTT
V: TRBV7-8; length: 14; D: NA; J: TRBJ1-5; size: NA; CDR3: CASSPGQFNQPQHF; DNA: TGTGCCAGCAGCCCAGGACAGTTTAATCAGCCCCAGCATTTT
V: TRBV3-1/TRBV3-2; length: 16; D: TRBD2; J: TRBJ2-5; size: NA; CDR3: CASSLKPGGMKETQYF; DNA: TGTGCCAGCAGCCTCAAGCCGGGGGGAATGAAGGAGACCCAGTACTTC
V: TRBV3-1/TRBV3-2; length: 14; D: NA; J: TRBJ1-2; size: once; CDR3: CASSHTGSMGGYTF; DNA: TGTGCCAGCAGCCACACAGGGTCTATGGGTGGCTACACCTTC